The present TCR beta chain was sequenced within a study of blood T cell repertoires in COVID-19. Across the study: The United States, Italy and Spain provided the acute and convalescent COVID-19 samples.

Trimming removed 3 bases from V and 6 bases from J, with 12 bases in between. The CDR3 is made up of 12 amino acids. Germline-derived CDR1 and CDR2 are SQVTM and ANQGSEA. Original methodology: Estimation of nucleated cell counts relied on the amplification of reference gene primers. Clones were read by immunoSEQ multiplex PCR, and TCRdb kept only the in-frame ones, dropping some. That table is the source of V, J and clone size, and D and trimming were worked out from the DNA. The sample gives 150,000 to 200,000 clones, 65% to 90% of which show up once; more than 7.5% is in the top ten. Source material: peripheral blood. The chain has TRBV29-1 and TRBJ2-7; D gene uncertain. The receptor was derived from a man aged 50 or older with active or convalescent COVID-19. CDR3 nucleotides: TGCAGCGTTGAGCGTCTGACGGGCGAGCAGTACTTC. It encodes CSVERLTGEQYF.